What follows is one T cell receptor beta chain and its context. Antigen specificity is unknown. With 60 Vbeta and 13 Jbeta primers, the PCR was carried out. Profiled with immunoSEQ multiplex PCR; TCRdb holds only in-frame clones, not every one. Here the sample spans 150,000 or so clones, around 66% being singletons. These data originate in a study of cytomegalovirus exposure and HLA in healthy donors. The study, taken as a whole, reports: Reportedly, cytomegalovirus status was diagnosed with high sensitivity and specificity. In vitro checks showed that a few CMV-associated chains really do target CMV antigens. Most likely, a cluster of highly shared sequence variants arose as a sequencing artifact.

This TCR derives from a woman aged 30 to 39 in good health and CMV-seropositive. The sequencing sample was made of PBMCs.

The CDR3 DNA is TGTGCCAGCAGCTTTGGGACAGGGGTATATTACGAGCAGTACTTC. Its protein product is CASSFGTGVYYEQYF. The chain couples TRBV5-6 to TRBJ2-7; 10 bases fit TRBD1. The junction had 6 bases not matched to a gene; V was cut back by 2 bases and J by 4 bases. Germline loops: CDR1 SGHDT, CDR2 YYEEEE. There are 15 residues in the CDR3.